This entry concerns a single T cell receptor beta chain. After constant-region reverse-primer amplification, full-length variable regions underwent semi-nested PCR with Nested Universal Primer A. TCRdb fed the 5' RACE reads into MiXCR, producing one record per CDR3 protein. The sample holds approximately 60,000 distinct CDR3 sequences, around a fifth seen once. V was trimmed by 3 bases and J by 4 bases, leaving 8 bases between them. Germline assignment: CDR1 DFQATT and CDR2 SNEGSKA (reference sequence). The CDR3 runs 12 residues. The rearrangement joins TRBV20-1 to TRBJ2-3, with D possibly matching TRBD1 (6 bases). This receptor was obtained from a female donor with breast cancer. The sequencing sample was made of memory CD4+ T cells sorted from a lymph node. Subset of the sample: memory CD4+ T cells, CD4+CD45RO+CD25-. The CDR3 reads CSASRTADTQYF. The CDR3 DNA follows: TGCAGTGCTAGCAGGACAGCAGATACGCAGTATTTT.